This is a list of T cell receptor beta chains from one sample in a study of technical replicates of blood from a few donors. Profiled with immunoSEQ multiplex PCR; TCRdb holds only in-frame clones, not every one. The sample contains over 50,000 clones, around 87% of which appear only once. Sequencing was done on a sample of PBMCs. All receptors derive from a human donor in good health. Some clones in this sample may be carry-over from other donors' samples. CDR3s include the opening cysteine and the closing phenylalanine or tryptophan. D genes are given only for firm matches. Not all rows give a size; the values are once, few, many and, for expanded clones, a class.

v_call	clone_size	d_call	j_call	cdr3_aa	cdr3_nt
TRBV4-3	NA	TRBD2	TRBJ2-5	CASSQWGGSETQYF	TGCGCCAGCAGCCAATGGGGGGGGTCGGAGACCCAGTACTTC
TRBV5-1	NA	TRBD1	TRBJ2-5	CASSPGQGQSIQETQYF	TGCGCCAGCAGCCCTGGACAGGGACAATCGATCCAAGAGACCCAGTACTTC
TRBV4-3	NA	TRBD2	TRBJ2-3	CASSQVYLLAGGSTDTQYF	TGCGCCAGCAGCCAAGTGTACTTACTAGCGGGAGGGAGCACAGATACGCAGTATTTT
TRBV5-6	NA	TRBD2	TRBJ2-7	CASSGGGGYEQYF	TGTGCCAGCAGCGGCGGGGGGGGCTACGAGCAGTACTTC
TRBV7-3	NA	NA	TRBJ2-7	CASSLTGDYEQYF	TGTGCCAGCAGCTTAACAGGGGATTACGAGCAGTACTTC
TRBV2	NA	TRBD2	TRBJ2-3	CASSEAHLLAGGVDTQYF	TGTGCCAGCAGTGAAGCACACCTACTAGCGGGAGGGGTAGATACGCAGTATTTT
TRBV25-1	NA	NA	TRBJ2-7	CASSPDRTYEQYF	TGTGCCAGCAGCCCTGACAGAACCTACGAGCAGTACTTC
TRBV2	NA	TRBD1	TRBJ1-4	CASSLSGTENEKLFF	TGTGCCAGCAGTCTGAGTGGGACAGAAAATGAAAAACTGTTTTTT
TRBV19	NA	NA	TRBJ2-2	CASSIIEGNTGELFF	TGTGCCAGTAGTATAATAGAGGGAAACACCGGGGAGCTGTTTTTT
TRBV18	NA	NA	TRBJ1-1	CASSPPSLMNTEAFF	TGTGCCAGCTCACCACCCTCTCTTATGAACACTGAAGCTTTCTTT
TRBV7-8	NA	NA	TRBJ2-7	CASSAEDRTYEQYF	TGTGCCAGCAGCGCCGAGGACAGAACCTACGAGCAGTACTTC
TRBV6-5	NA	TRBD1	TRBJ1-5	CASSPTGDQPQHF	TGTGCCAGCAGTCCGACAGGGGATCAGCCCCAGCATTTT
TRBV5-1	NA	TRBD1	TRBJ2-1	CASSAGTGTGDSNEQFF	TGCGCCAGCAGCGCGGGGACCGGGACAGGGGATTCCAATGAGCAGTTCTTC
TRBV13	once	TRBD1	TRBJ2-7	CASSLEQGGEQYF	TGTGCCAGCAGCTTAGAACAGGGGGGCGAGCAGTACTTC
TRBV13	NA	TRBD2	TRBJ2-1	CASSLLAGGPYNEQFF	TGTGCCAGCAGCTTACTAGCGGGAGGGCCCTACAATGAGCAGTTCTTC
TRBV6-1	few	NA	TRBJ1-6	CASSELDSPLHF	TGTGCCAGCAGTGAATTAGATTCACCCCTCCACTTT
TRBV4-3	once	NA	TRBJ2-7	CASSQESAGFSYEQYF	TGCGCCAGCAGCCAAGAGAGCGCAGGGTTCTCCTACGAGCAGTACTTC
TRBV5-5	NA	TRBD1	TRBJ1-2	CASSLAGQGNYGYTF	TGTGCCAGCAGCTTGGCGGGACAGGGCAACTATGGCTACACCTTC
TRBV9	NA	TRBD2	TRBJ2-1	CASSAQERGPVF	TGTGCCAGCAGCGCTCAAGAGCGGGGGCCGGTCTTC
TRBV5-1	NA	NA	TRBJ2-5	CASSIGSNQETQYF	TGCGCCAGCAGCATAGGGAGTAACCAAGAGACCCAGTACTTC
TRBV5-5	NA	TRBD1	TRBJ2-5	CASTSGTGGRETQYF	TGTGCCAGCACCTCAGGGACAGGGGGGAGAGAGACCCAGTACTTC
TRBV7-2	NA	NA	TRBJ1-2	CASSLDISGRYGYTF	TGTGCCAGCAGCTTGGACATTTCCGGGCGCTATGGCTACACCTTC
TRBV11-1	few	TRBD1	TRBJ1-2	CASSRDRGDYGYTF	TGTGCCAGCAGCCGGGACAGGGGAGACTATGGCTACACCTTC
TRBV7-8	NA	NA	TRBJ1-5	CASSSDNRVLSNQPQHF	TGTGCCAGCAGCTCCGACAACAGGGTCCTCAGCAATCAGCCCCAGCATTTT
TRBV30	NA	NA	TRBJ1-2	CAWSLLGYGYTF	TGTGCCTGGAGTTTACTAGGGTATGGCTACACCTTC
TRBV2	NA	NA	TRBJ2-5	CASSDRGLGTQYF	TGTGCCAGCAGTGATCGGGGACTGGGGACCCAGTACTTC
TRBV9	once	TRBD1	TRBJ2-2	CASSRTGGLPGELFF	TGTGCCAGCAGCCGGACAGGGGGTTTACCCGGGGAGCTGTTTTTT
TRBV11-2	NA	TRBD1	TRBJ2-2	CASRRQGANGELFF	TGTGCCAGCAGGAGACAGGGGGCGAACGGGGAGCTGTTTTTT
TRBV2	NA	NA	TRBJ1-5	CASSVGLVKQHF	TGTGCCAGCAGTGTCGGACTGGTGAAGCAGCATTTT
TRBV4-2	once	TRBD2	TRBJ2-5	CASSQGGLAGRGTQYF	TGTGCCAGCAGCCAGGGGGGACTAGCGGGTCGGGGGACCCAGTACTTC
TRBV10-3	NA	TRBD1	TRBJ1-2	CAISDLGQGAIGYTF	TGTGCCATCAGTGATTTGGGACAGGGGGCGATTGGCTACACCTTC
TRBV29-1	few	NA	TRBJ1-1	CSADRLNTEAFF	TGCAGCGCCGACAGACTGAACACTGAAGCTTTCTTT
TRBV12-5	NA	NA	TRBJ2-5	CASGFGMGGGVQETQYF	TGTGCTAGTGGTTTTGGGATGGGGGGGGGCGTCCAAGAGACCCAGTACTTC
TRBV10-1	NA	TRBD2	TRBJ2-1	CASSESGLAVNSSYNEQFF	TGCGCCAGCAGTGAGTCGGGACTAGCGGTCAATAGCTCCTACAATGAGCAGTTCTTC
TRBV13	NA	NA	TRBJ2-5	CASSLGGLAETQYF	TGTGCCAGCAGCTTAGGCGGTCTAGCGGAGACCCAGTACTTC
TRBV20-1	NA	NA	TRBJ2-7	CSARDREQYF	TGCAGTGCTAGAGATCGCGAGCAGTACTTC
TRBV30	NA	NA	TRBJ1-1	CAWSPTGNTEAFF	TGTGCCTGGAGCCCCACAGGGAACACTGAAGCTTTCTTT
TRBV5-1	NA	NA	TRBJ2-1	CASSSSVTDSGAQFF	TGCGCCAGCAGCTCCTCTGTGACTGATAGCGGTGCGCAGTTCTTC
TRBV4-1	NA	NA	TRBJ2-1	CASSQDKGDGNEQFF	TGCGCCAGCAGCCAAGATAAAGGGGATGGGAATGAGCAGTTCTTC
TRBV11-2	NA	NA	TRBJ1-1	CASSPGLYRDTEAFF	TGTGCCAGCAGCCCTGGTCTTTACAGAGACACTGAAGCTTTCTTT
TRBV11-2	few	TRBD2	TRBJ2-1	CASSSLRTSGRGNEQFF	TGTGCCAGCAGCTCCCTTAGGACTAGCGGGAGAGGGAATGAGCAGTTCTTC
TRBV29-1	NA	TRBD2	TRBJ2-1	CSANGLAGSNEQFF	TGCAGCGCAAACGGACTAGCGGGGAGCAATGAGCAGTTCTTC
TRBV2	NA	NA	TRBJ1-1	CASSGEGTGTEAFF	TGTGCCAGCAGTGGCGAGGGAACCGGGACTGAAGCTTTCTTT
TRBV7-9	NA	TRBD2	TRBJ2-1	CASSALVAGGKYNEQFF	TGTGCCAGCAGCGCCTTGGTTGCGGGAGGGAAGTACAATGAGCAGTTCTTC
TRBV7-2	NA	NA	TRBJ2-3	CASSLQGTDTQYF	TGTGCCAGCAGCCTCCAGGGAACAGATACGCAGTATTTT
TRBV30	few	NA	TRBJ2-7	CACNRGGTYEQYF	TGTGCCTGTAACAGGGGGGGTACCTACGAGCAGTACTTC
TRBV4-2	few	TRBD1	TRBJ1-2	CASSHAGQANYGYTF	TGTGCCAGCAGCCATGCCGGACAGGCTAACTATGGCTACACCTTC